Following are 7 T cell receptor beta chains from one sample sequenced in a study of graft-versus-host responses after intestinal transplantation. No antigen is known for these receptors. The method was immunoSEQ multiplex PCR; TCRdb's version includes in-frame clones alone and lacks a portion of them. The sample has approximately 130,000 clones; 90% to 95% are singletons. The material was unstimulated CD4+ T cells sorted from spleen or lymph node cells, obtained before intestinal transplant. These receptors all come from a human donor who received an intestinal transplant.

This chain uses TRBV2 with TRBJ2-3; 9 bases fit TRBD1. The CDR3 consists of 14 residues. Germline V CDR1 and CDR2: SNHLY, FYNNEI. V gave up 11 bases and J gave up 6 bases; unmatched junction bases: 12. The CDR3 DNA reads as TGTGCCCACAGGGCGGGGACAGGGTATGATACGCAGTATTTT. As protein: CAHRAGTGYDTQYF.

The chain uses TRBV19 and TRBJ2-1; maybe TRBD2 (5 bases). The CDR3 is 16 amino acids. Germline V gene lookup returns CDR1 LNHDA and CDR2 SQIVND (reference sequence). V was cut by 3 bases and J by 7 bases, with 19 bases left in between. The CDR3 is CASSMGQRTIGNEQFF. The DNA of the CDR3 is TGTGCCAGTAGTATGGGTCAGCGGACGATTGGGAATGAGCAGTTCTTC.

The gene calls are TRBV7-8 and TRBJ1-6, with unresolved D. Germline assignment: CDR1 SGHVS and CDR2 FQNEAQ. Trimming took 1 base from V and 8 from J, leaving 12 bases between them. The CDR3 spans 15 residues. The CDR3 reads CASSLGVIDYSPLHF. CDR3 in DNA: TGTGCCAGCAGCTTAGGCGTCATAGATTATTCACCCCTCCACTTT.

The chain combines TRBV6-1 with TRBJ1-5; tentative D call: TRBD1 (5 bases). The CDR3 contains 15 residues. Trimming pared 6 bases from V and 1 base from J, leaving 13 bases between. Looked up from germline, CDR1 is MNHNS and CDR2 is SASEGT. The CDR3 DNA reads as TGTGCCAGCAGAGTCCCAGGGAGAAGCAATCAGCCCCAGCATTTT. Translation: CASRVPGRSNQPQHF.

The rearrangement uses TRBV18 and TRBJ1-3, with a tentative D call TRBD1 (6 bases). This CDR3 is built from 16 residues. The germline V gene has CDR1 KGHSH and CDR2 LQKENI. The V and J ends lost 0 bases and 3 bases respectively, with 12 bases between them. CDR3 nucleotides: TGTGCCAGCTCACCACCAGGGGGATTAGGTGGAAACACCATATATTTT. Encoded protein: CASSPPGGLGGNTIYF.

The chain recombines TRBV5-6 with TRBJ2-3; D is perhaps TRBD1 (5 bases). Germline loops: CDR1 SGHDT, CDR2 YYEEEE. This CDR3 comprises 15 residues. V lost 0 bases and J lost 6, with 14 bases in between. The CDR3, as DNA: TGTGCCAGCAGCTTGGCCTCAGTCAGGGCGGATACGCAGTATTTT. It encodes CASSLASVRADTQYF.

This chain uses TRBV10-3 with TRBJ2-3, with TRBD1 matching over 7 bases. V lost 6 bases, J lost 2 bases, and 11 bases stayed unmatched. CDR3 length: 16 residues. CDR1 and CDR2 from the germline V gene are ENHRY and SYGVKD. DNA for the CDR3: TGTGCCATCAGGGGACAGTCATTAGGTTCCACAGATACGCAGTATTTT. Translation gives CAIRGQSLGSTDTQYF.